Shown below are 15 T cell receptor beta chains from a single sample sequenced in a study of CD8 T cells in Susac syndrome. Random hexamers were used to reverse transcribe about 0.5 to 1 ug of RNA. TCRdb redid the calling of the immunoSEQ multiplex PCR reads with MiXCR, one entry per CDR3 protein. The table records around 150,000 distinct CDR3 sequences, approximately 95% of them present only once. The sequenced sample consisted of CD8+ T cells from PBMCs. The receptor set was obtained from a human donor with Susac syndrome.

This chain uses TRBV4-1 with TRBJ2-1; 11 bases are a match to TRBD2. The germline V gene encodes CDR1 MGHRA and CDR2 YSYEKL. V dropped 2 bases and J dropped 5; count of bases not matched to a gene: 8. There are 17 residues in the CDR3. The CDR3 DNA is TGCGCCAGCAGCCAAATCCTGGGACTAGCGGCCAACAATGAGCAGTTCTTC. Protein sequence: CASSQILGLAANNEQFF.

V usage is TRBV4-2 and J usage is TRBJ2-7; the D gene could be TRBD1 or TRBD2 (5 bases each). V was shortened by 0 bases and J by 5 bases, with 11 bases between the two germline ends. The CDR3 has 14 residues. In germline, CDR1 is LGHNA, CDR2 YNFKEQ. In nucleotides, the CDR3 is TGTGCCAGCAGCCAAGAAAGAGGGACCGACGAGCAGTACTTC. It translates to CASSQERGTDEQYF.

Of note for this clonotype: One end of the junction does not line up with germline, which may come from a read error. The rearrangement joins TRBV29-1 to TRBJ2-7; D remains ambiguous. Germline CDR1 SQVTM, CDR2 ANQGSEA. The CDR3 is made up of 8 amino acids. CDR3 residues: CTVYEQYF. The CDR3 DNA reads TGCACCGTTTACGAGCAGTACTTC.

The chain links TRBV29-1 to TRBJ2-3; D is ambiguous. The CDR3 sequence is 13 residues long. V lost 3 bases and J lost 3, with 10 bases in between. Germline V lookup: CDR1 SQVTM, CDR2 ANQGSEA. CDR3 protein: CSVDDRDTDTQYF. CDR3 nucleotide sequence: TGCAGCGTTGATGATAGGGATACAGATACGCAGTATTTT.

The chain combines TRBV12-3 or TRBV12-4 with TRBJ2-1; no clear D gene. The V and J ends lost 3 bases and 9 bases respectively, with 12 bases between them. This CDR3 is 13 amino acids long. The CDR3 loop is CASSFGSTIEQFF. DNA for the CDR3: TGTGCCAGCAGTTTTGGGTCAACCATTGAGCAGTTCTTC.

The chain uses TRBV5-1 and TRBJ2-7, with 9 bases aligning to TRBD1. CDR1 and CDR2 (germline): SGHRS, YFSETQ. This CDR3 has 14 amino acids. V shed 4 bases, J shed 2 bases, and the junction held 4 bases outside the gene matches. CDR3 in DNA: TGCGCCAGCAGCACAGGACAGGGGACCTACGAGCAGTACTTC. The encoded protein is CASSTGQGTYEQYF.

The CDR3 sequence: CASRKAGDPLEQYF. In nucleotides, the CDR3 is TGTGCCAGCAGAAAAGCGGGAGACCCCTTGGAGCAGTACTTC. This chain links TRBV27 with TRBJ2-7; 8 bases line up with TRBD2. CDR3 length equals 14 residues. Germline V gene data show CDR1 as MNHEY and CDR2 as SMNVEV (reference sequence). The ends lost 6 bases at V and 7 bases at J; junction bases unmatched: 11.

The chain employs TRBV3-1 and TRBJ1-1, with D perhaps matching TRBD1 (5 bases). CDR1 and CDR2 (germline): LGHDT, YNNKEL (reference sequence). The length of the CDR3 is 15 residues. Trimming took 0 bases from V and 4 from J, leaving 12 bases between them. In DNA form, the CDR3 reads TGTGCCAGCAGCCAAGACCTGGGAGGGGCCACTGAAGCTTTCTTT. It yields the protein CASSQDLGGATEAFF.

The chain carries TRBV4-2 and TRBJ2-5; 13 positions agree with TRBD2. V lost 3 bases and J lost 2; bases outside the gene matches: 9. This CDR3 region has 18 residues. Germline V gene sequence: CDR1 LGHNA, CDR2 YNFKEQ. CDR3 bases: TGTGCCAGCAGCCAGGCCGGGACTAGCGGGATGGGGCAAGAGACCCAGTACTTC. The encoded protein is CASSQAGTSGMGQETQYF.

The J gene is TRBJ1-2, the V gene TRBV6-6, with 7 nucleotides matching TRBD1. CDR3 length equals 15 residues. Germline V lookup: CDR1 MNHNY, CDR2 SVGAGI (reference sequence). The J segment lost 7 bases and the V segment lost 2 bases, leaving 10 bases of the junction unmatched. The CDR3 bases are TGTGCCAGCAGTTACCCGTCCCGGGACAGTAGTGGCTACACCTTC. This gives the protein CASSYPSRDSSGYTF.

V is TRBV28 and J is TRBJ2-3; 8 nucleotides agree with TRBD1. In germline, CDR1 is MDHEN, CDR2 SYDVKM. This CDR3 region has 12 residues. V was pared by 6 bases and J by 7 bases, with 3 bases of the junction left unmatched. The CDR3 sequence: CASRGQVNTQYF. The CDR3 coding sequence is TGTGCCAGCAGGGGACAGGTGAATACGCAGTATTTT.

Details on this clonotype: One end of the junction is discordant with germline, which a read error may explain. J is TRBJ1-1 and V is TRBV4-1; a possible D gene is TRBD1 (6 bases). Germline CDR1 reads MGHRA; CDR2 reads YSYEKL. The CDR3 has 13 amino acids. The CDR3 DNA is TGCGCCAGCAGCCCTGGAGGGGGGACTGAAGTTTTCTTT. Encoded protein: CASSPGGGTEVFF.

The chain recombines TRBV20-1 with TRBJ2-3, with 8 bases identical to TRBD2. This CDR3 is 15 amino acids long. V lost 5 bases, J lost 0 bases, and 7 bases stayed unmatched. The germline V gene has CDR1 DFQATT and CDR2 SNEGSKA (reference sequence). CDR3 DNA: TGCAGTGCTTCCGCCGGGACTAGAAGCACAGATACGCAGTATTTT. Amino acid sequence: CSASAGTRSTDTQYF.

This clonotype showed up just once. This rearrangement joins TRBV14 to TRBJ1-1; a weak D match, TRBD1 (5 bases). Germline values: CDR1 SGHDN, CDR2 FVKESK. Trimming took off 0 bases at V and 3 bases at J, with 8 bases between the two ends. There are 14 residues in the CDR3. The CDR3 DNA reads TGTGCCAGCAGCCAAGACAGGGTCGACACTGAAGCTTTCTTT. This encodes CASSQDRVDTEAFF.

This clonotype was counted a few times. J is TRBJ1-4 and V is TRBV20-1, with unresolved D. The CDR3 extends over 13 amino acids. Trimming removed 3 bases from V and 14 bases from J, with 19 bases in between. Germline CDR1 and CDR2: DFQATT and SNEGSKA (reference sequence). CDR3 region: CSARARTGVMLFF. The CDR3 DNA sequence: TGCAGTGCTAGGGCCAGGACGGGTGTGATGCTGTTTTTT.